Listed below are T cell receptor beta chains from one sample, sequenced in a study of blood T cells in healthy people across ages. TCRdb re-analysed the 5' RACE reads in MiXCR, keeping a single row per CDR3 protein. The top ten clones hold roughly 14% of a sample with about 640,000 distinct CDR3 sequences, roughly 30% of them seen once. Sequenced sample: blood. The receptors shown here come from an elderly woman in good health. The CDR3 runs from the conserved cysteine through the conserved F or W. The D gene is left open where the match is weak. Size is omitted from some rows. Given values are once, few, many or a class for expanded clones.

V	length	size	D	J	CDR3	DNA
TRBV29-1	12	NA	TRBD1	TRBJ2-1	CSGDRTDNEQFF	TGCAGCGGGGACAGGACAGACAATGAGCAGTTCTTC
TRBV4-3	15	many	NA	TRBJ1-2	CASSQDNREAYGYTF	TGCGCCAGCAGCCAAGACAACAGGGAGGCCTATGGCTACACCTTC
TRBV5-5	14	many	NA	TRBJ2-2	CASSLDRVTGELFF	TGTGCCAGCAGCTTGGACAGGGTCACCGGGGAGCTGTTTTTT
TRBV6-6	15	many	TRBD1	TRBJ2-7	CASSYVGQGPYEQYF	TGTGCCAGCAGTTACGTGGGACAGGGTCCCTACGAGCAGTACTTC
TRBV10-3	13	many	NA	TRBJ2-5	CAISHRDDETQYF	TGTGCCATCAGTCACAGGGATGATGAGACCCAGTACTTC
TRBV30	11	NA	NA	TRBJ2-1	CAWSVSGGQFF	TGTGCCTGGAGTGTGTCAGGTGGGCAGTTCTTC
TRBV6-1	14	many	TRBD2	TRBJ2-3	CASSEPGLAETQYF	TGTGCCAGCAGTGAACCGGGACTAGCGGAGACGCAGTATTTT
TRBV29-1	13	many	TRBD1	TRBJ1-2	CSVDSGGPYGYTF	TGCAGCGTTGATTCAGGGGGGCCTTATGGCTACACCTTC
TRBV28	16	few	NA	TRBJ1-4	CASSLDYAGGDEKLFF	TGTGCCAGCAGTTTAGATTACGCGGGGGGCGATGAAAAACTGTTTTTT
TRBV5-5	19	NA	NA	TRBJ2-3	CASSFHPPRRTDDSDTQYF	TGTGCCAGCAGCTTCCATCCCCCTAGGCGGACCGACGACTCAGATACGCAGTATTTT
TRBV6-5	13	NA	NA	TRBJ1-5	CASSYSSQSVQHF	TGTGCCAGCAGTTACTCGAGTCAGTCAGTTCAGCATTTT
TRBV6-1	15	NA	TRBD1	TRBJ1-1	CASSFRTGGEAEAFF	TGTGCCAGCAGTTTCCGGACAGGAGGAGAGGCTGAAGCTTTCTTT
TRBV20-1	15	many	NA	TRBJ1-5	CSARVPRISNQPQHF	TGCAGTGCTAGAGTTCCCAGGATTAGCAATCAGCCCCAGCATTTT
TRBV6-5	15	NA	NA	TRBJ1-5	CASRKAVSGNQPQHF	TGTGCCAGCAGAAAAGCGGTGTCGGGGAATCAGCCCCAGCATTTT
TRBV18	18	few	NA	TRBJ2-1	CASSLSGERVPPYNEQFF	TGTGCCAGCTCACTCTCGGGGGAGCGGGTCCCACCATACAATGAGCAGTTCTTC
TRBV28	13	many	NA	TRBJ2-7	CASSFSNSYEQYF	TGTGCCAGCAGTTTTTCCAACTCATACGAGCAGTACTTC
TRBV28	16	few	TRBD1	TRBJ1-4	CASSLTGAATNEKLFF	TGTGCCAGCAGTTTAACAGGGGCGGCAACTAATGAAAAACTGTTTTTT
TRBV12-3/TRBV12-4	14	NA	TRBD1	TRBJ2-5	CASSLPGQRETQYF	TGTGCCAGCAGTTTACCGGGACAGCGGGAGACCCAGTACTTC
TRBV20-1	16	NA	TRBD2	TRBJ2-3	CSATGLAGGSTDTQYF	TGCAGTGCTACCGGACTAGCGGGGGGAAGCACAGATACGCAGTATTTT
TRBV13	13	many	NA	TRBJ1-2	CASSSTGIDGYTF	TGTGCCAGCAGCAGCACAGGGATTGATGGCTACACCTTC
TRBV9	15	many	NA	TRBJ1-4	CASSSTPRGSEKLFF	TGTGCCAGCAGCTCCACTCCGAGAGGCAGTGAAAAACTGTTTTTT
TRBV5-1	16	NA	NA	TRBJ2-5	CASSSTGTTGGETQYF	TGCGCCAGCAGCAGTACCGGGACGACCGGCGGAGAGACCCAGTACTTC
TRBV7-9	16	many	NA	TRBJ2-7	CASSLARARGDDEQYF	TGTGCCAGCAGCTTAGCGCGCGCCAGGGGGGACGACGAGCAGTACTTC
TRBV12-3/TRBV12-4	17	many	TRBD1	TRBJ1-5	CASSDGHGTGGNQPQHF	TGTGCCAGCAGTGACGGACACGGGACAGGGGGTAATCAGCCCCAGCATTTT
TRBV5-8	13	few	NA	TRBJ1-1	CASRTGRYQGAFF	TGTGCCAGCAGGACAGGCCGCTACCAAGGAGCTTTCTTT
TRBV2	14	once	NA	TRBJ1-5	CASRTGTSNQPQHF	TGTGCCAGCAGAACCGGGACATCAAATCAGCCCCAGCATTTT
TRBV29-1	12	many	NA	TRBJ1-1	CSVDPGNTEAFF	TGCAGCGTGGACCCAGGGAACACTGAAGCTTTCTTT
TRBV2	17	NA	NA	TRBJ2-2	CASRDRDGLYSIGELFF	TGTGCCAGCAGGGACCGGGACGGATTATATTCCATCGGGGAGCTGTTTTTT
TRBV6-6	14	few	NA	TRBJ1-2	CASSYGRGFYGYTF	TGTGCCAGCAGTTACGGAAGGGGGTTCTATGGCTACACCTTC
TRBV5-1	15	few	TRBD1	TRBJ2-5	CASSWGTGGGETQYF	TGCGCCAGCAGCTGGGGAACAGGGGGTGGAGAGACCCAGTACTTC
TRBV3-1	16	many	TRBD1	TRBJ2-1	CASSQGAQGAFDEQFF	TGTGCCAGCAGCCAAGGTGCTCAGGGGGCGTTCGATGAGCAGTTCTTC
TRBV6-1	13	once	NA	TRBJ1-2	CASSESGTYGYTF	TGTGCCAGCAGTGAATCTGGAACATATGGCTACACCTTC
TRBV20-1	15	few	NA	TRBJ1-4	CSAGRMGESFEKLFF	TGCAGTGCTGGCCGTATGGGGGAAAGCTTCGAAAAACTGTTTTTT
TRBV20-1	15	many	TRBD2	TRBJ2-5	CSARGLAGGEETQYF	TGCAGTGCTAGAGGCTTAGCGGGGGGGGAAGAGACCCAGTACTTC
TRBV20-1	13	many	NA	TRBJ2-7	CSARVQGSYEQYF	TGCAGTGCTAGAGTGCAGGGTTCCTACGAGCAGTACTTC
TRBV20-1	15	NA	TRBD2	TRBJ2-3	CSATLQRGGTDTQYF	TGCAGTGCCACATTGCAGCGGGGGGGCACAGATACGCAGTATTTT
TRBV20-1	17	many	TRBD2	TRBJ2-3	CSAPNLAGGLSTDTQYF	TGCAGTGCCCCGAATCTAGCGGGGGGACTCAGCACAGATACGCAGTATTTT
TRBV5-6	15	many	TRBD2	TRBJ2-2	CASSLTSGGTGELFF	TGTGCCAGCAGCTTAACTAGCGGGGGTACCGGGGAGCTGTTTTTT
TRBV12-3/TRBV12-4	15	once	NA	TRBJ2-3	CASPAPVGFIDTQYF	TGTGCCAGCCCGGCCCCTGTAGGCTTCATAGATACGCAGTATTTT
TRBV24-1	14	NA	TRBD2	TRBJ2-1	CATTMGTSRNEQFF	TGTGCCACCACAATGGGGACTAGCCGCAATGAGCAGTTCTTC
TRBV7-9	15	many	NA	TRBJ1-2	CASSSSGFQSAGYTF	TGTGCCAGCAGCTCCTCCGGGTTCCAGTCCGCTGGCTACACCTTC
TRBV9	15	many	TRBD1	TRBJ2-7	CASSVLGDRSYEQYF	TGTGCCAGCAGCGTATTGGGGGACAGATCCTACGAGCAGTACTTC
TRBV7-9	15	many	NA	TRBJ1-5	CASSWMEEGNQPQHF	TGTGCCAGCAGCTGGATGGAGGAGGGCAATCAGCCCCAGCATTTT
TRBV24-1	16	many	NA	TRBJ2-5	CATSVPNAGLIETQYF	TGTGCCACCAGTGTCCCTAACGCAGGGTTGATCGAGACCCAGTACTTC
TRBV7-8	12	many	NA	TRBJ2-7	CASSLRTNEQYF	TGTGCCAGCAGCCTAAGGACAAACGAGCAGTACTTC
TRBV27	14	many	NA	TRBJ1-2	CASRTRDTNYGYTF	TGTGCCAGCAGGACTAGGGACACTAACTATGGCTACACCTTC
TRBV5-1	15	few	NA	TRBJ2-5	CASSLGDTRRETQYF	TGCGCCAGCAGCTTGGGCGACACGCGAAGGGAGACCCAGTACTTC
TRBV3-1	17	NA	TRBD1	TRBJ2-1	CASSTRPGGATSNEQFF	TGTGCCAGCAGCACAAGACCAGGGGGCGCGACATCCAATGAGCAGTTCTTC
TRBV20-1	13	NA	NA	TRBJ1-1	CSARDPRRTEAFF	TGCAGTGCTAGAGATCCTCGGCGCACTGAAGCTTTCTTT
TRBV7-2	15	many	TRBD1	TRBJ2-5	CASSPDPGTGTIMYF	TGTGCCAGCAGCCCAGATCCCGGGACAGGAACCATAATGTACTTC
TRBV5-1	17	many	TRBD1	TRBJ1-1	CASSLFFRQGLNTEAFF	TGCGCCAGCAGCTTGTTCTTCCGACAGGGGTTGAACACTGAAGCTTTCTTT
TRBV4-1	17	NA	TRBD1	TRBJ2-5	CASSRSGQFLSQETQYF	TGCGCCAGCAGCCGATCGGGACAGTTCTTGAGCCAAGAGACCCAGTACTTC
TRBV5-1	16	NA	TRBD1	TRBJ2-3	CASSTGTASSTDTQYF	TGCGCCAGCAGCACCGGGACAGCTAGTAGCACAGATACGCAGTATTTT
TRBV19	13	NA	TRBD1	TRBJ1-5	CAIGDRGLQPQHF	TGTGCCATCGGGGACAGGGGGCTCCAGCCCCAGCATTTT